The rows below give T cell receptor beta chains drawn from one sample of a study of blood T cell repertoires in COVID-19. The assay was immunoSEQ multiplex PCR, and TCRdb's table has in-frame clones only and misses some. The sample lists tens of thousands of clones; 82% were seen once. Sequencing was carried out using peripheral blood. All receptors come from a human donor with acute or convalescent COVID-19. The donor label of this sample is uncertain. CDR3s include the opening cysteine and the closing phenylalanine or tryptophan. D genes are given only for firm matches. Clone size is given for some rows only: seen once, a few or many times, or a class if the clone is expanded.

len	v_gene	abundance	j_gene	d_gene	CDR3aa	CDR3nt
13	TRBV5-6	.	TRBJ2-7	TRBD2	CASSYGLAGEQYF	TGTGCCAGCAGCTATGGACTAGCGGGGGAGCAGTACTTC
15	TRBV19	.	TRBJ2-2	.	CASSRGRDNTGELFF	TGTGCCAGTAGTAGGGGCAGGGATAACACCGGGGAGCTGTTTTTT
14	TRBV7-2	.	TRBJ2-5	.	CASSSQWGGETQYF	TGTGCCAGCAGCTCGCAATGGGGAGGAGAGACCCAGTACTTC
13	TRBV19	.	TRBJ1-2	.	CASSDRTVNGYTF	TGTGCCAGTAGTGACCGGACAGTAAATGGCTACACCTTC
11	TRBV30	.	TRBJ1-4	.	CAWSPEDKLFF	TGTGCCTGGAGCCCCGAGGATAAACTGTTTTTT
17	TRBV4-1	.	TRBJ1-6	TRBD1	CASSQDRGTGFGSPLHF	TGCGCCAGCAGCCAAGATAGGGGGACAGGGTTTGGTTCACCCCTCCACTTT
17	TRBV7-8	few	TRBJ1-5	.	CASSLPRVGTLNQPQHF	TGTGCCAGCAGCTTACCACGAGTCGGGACACTTAATCAGCCCCAGCATTTT
13	TRBV4-2	.	TRBJ1-3	TRBD1	CASSKDRGNTIYF	TGTGCCAGCAGCAAGGACAGGGGAAACACCATATATTTT
16	TRBV7-2	.	TRBJ1-6	TRBD1	CASSLDWDSYNSPLHF	TGTGCCAGCAGCTTGGACTGGGACAGTTATAATTCACCCCTCCACTTT
15	TRBV14	few	TRBJ2-5	TRBD1	CASSQWDRGQETQYF	TGTGCCAGCAGCCAATGGGACAGGGGGCAAGAGACCCAGTACTTC
14	TRBV19	.	TRBJ2-5	TRBD2	CASSFSGSGETQYF	TGTGCCAGTAGTTTTAGCGGGAGCGGAGAGACCCAGTACTTC
14	TRBV9	once	TRBJ2-3	.	CASSVAPSTDTQYF	TGTGCCAGCAGCGTAGCTCCTAGCACAGATACGCAGTATTTT
14	TRBV5-1	.	TRBJ1-1	.	CASRSTGQNTEAFF	TGCGCCAGCCGCTCCACGGGACAGAACACTGAAGCTTTCTTT
13	TRBV29-1	.	TRBJ2-3	TRBD1	CSTRGQGKDTQYF	TGCAGCACACGGGGACAGGGCAAAGATACGCAGTATTTT
14	TRBV7-9	.	TRBJ1-2	TRBD1	CASRRDRERRGYTF	TGTGCCAGCAGGAGGGACAGGGAAAGGCGTGGCTACACCTTC
13	TRBV7-2	.	TRBJ2-5	TRBD1	CASSGTGGETQYF	TGTGCCAGCAGCGGGACAGGGGGAGAGACCCAGTACTTC
14	TRBV19	.	TRBJ1-5	.	CASSMWGLDQPQHF	TGTGCCAGTAGTATGTGGGGGCTGGATCAGCCCCAGCATTTT
16	TRBV4-3	.	TRBJ2-3	TRBD2	CASSHAPGLAGGTQYF	TGCGCCAGCAGCCATGCTCCGGGACTAGCGGGAGGTACGCAGTATTTT
16	TRBV4-1	.	TRBJ2-4	.	CASSQGTTSAKNIQYF	TGCGCCAGCAGCCAAGGAACAACTAGCGCCAAAAACATTCAGTACTTC
14	TRBV6-5	.	TRBJ2-1	TRBD1	CASSWTGDYNEQFF	TGTGCCAGCAGTTGGACAGGGGATTACAATGAGCAGTTCTTC
15	TRBV27	.	TRBJ2-1	.	CASSPGLQFYNEQFF	TGTGCCAGCAGTCCAGGACTACAATTCTACAATGAGCAGTTCTTC
17	TRBV2	.	TRBJ2-4	TRBD2	CASRKTTSGSTENIQYF	TGTGCCAGCCGGAAGACTACTAGCGGGAGTACTGAGAACATTCAGTACTTC
15	TRBV13	.	TRBJ2-2	.	CASSPQGQNTGELFF	TGTGCCAGCAGCCCCCAGGGACAGAACACCGGGGAGCTGTTTTTT
15	TRBV7-2	once	TRBJ1-1	TRBD1	CASSLALTGGHEAFF	TGTGCCAGCAGCTTAGCACTAACAGGGGGACATGAAGCTTTCTTT
15	TRBV7-8	few	TRBJ1-2	TRBD1	CASSREGGQGYGYTF	TGTGCCAGCAGCCGAGAAGGAGGACAGGGATATGGCTACACCTTC
14	TRBV5-1	.	TRBJ2-1	.	CASSLGGKYNEQFF	TGCGCCAGCAGCTTGGGAGGTAAATACAATGAGCAGTTCTTC
16	TRBV18	.	TRBJ2-2	.	CASSPPKGLNTGELFF	TGTGCCAGCTCACCACCGAAGGGGCTGAACACCGGGGAGCTGTTTTTT
18	TRBV6-2/TRBV6-3	once	TRBJ2-1	TRBD1	CASSYWTGKVSSYNEQFF	TGTGCCAGCAGTTACTGGACAGGGAAGGTGAGCTCCTACAATGAGCAGTTCTTC
12	TRBV29-1	.	TRBJ1-2	.	CSVEDQSAASAF	TGCAGCGTTGAAGATCAGAGCGCAGCGTCGGCCTTC
15	TRBV3-1/TRBV3-2	.	TRBJ1-3	.	CASSPDTGSGNTIYF	TGTGCCAGCAGCCCGGACACAGGCTCTGGAAACACCATATATTTT
14	TRBV7-2	.	TRBJ2-1	TRBD2	CASSFGGANNEQFF	TGTGCCAGCAGCTTCGGGGGGGCAAACAATGAGCAGTTCTTC
14	TRBV11-3	medium-sized	TRBJ1-2	.	CASSSGDDNYGYTF	TGTGCCAGCAGCTCGGGGGATGATAACTATGGCTACACCTTC
14	TRBV29-1	.	TRBJ1-3	.	CSVGDGSSGNTIYF	TGCAGCGTTGGGGACGGGAGCTCTGGAAACACCATATATTTT
15	TRBV18	.	TRBJ1-2	TRBD1	CASSPLQGGRKSYTF	TGTGCCAGCTCACCACTTCAAGGGGGCCGGAAAAGCTACACCTTC
16	TRBV7-2	.	TRBJ2-1	.	CASSWGLPGGTSEQFF	TGTGCCAGCAGCTGGGGGCTCCCCGGGGGGACATCTGAGCAGTTCTTC
14	TRBV3-1/TRBV3-2	.	TRBJ2-3	.	CASSQVSRGDTQYF	TGTGCCAGCAGCCAAGTTTCCAGGGGTGATACGCAGTATTTT
16	TRBV14	.	TRBJ1-5	.	CASSPHFDSSNQPQHF	TGTGCCAGCAGCCCGCACTTCGACAGTAGCAATCAGCCCCAGCATTTT